The rows below give T cell receptor beta chains drawn from one sample of a study of blood T cells in healthy people across ages. TCRdb reanalysed the 5' RACE reads using MiXCR and keeps one entry per CDR3 protein. This table has 1.5 million to 2 million distinct CDR3 sequences, around 50% appearing once. The specimen sequenced was blood. The receptors shown here come from a woman between 40 and 55 years old in good health. CDR3s include the opening cysteine and the closing phenylalanine or tryptophan. The order of the fields is J gene, D gene, V gene, clone size, CDR3 DNA, CDR3 protein. The D gene is left open where the match is weak. Clone size is stated in some rows and not others, as once, few, many or a class when expanded.

>TRBJ2-4|TRBD2|TRBV11-2|-
TGTGCCAGCAGCCAAAACAACCTAGCGGGGGGGACGCTAGCCAAAAACATTCAGTACTTC
CASSQNNLAGGTLAKNIQYF
>TRBJ2-5|-|TRBV15|-
TGTGCCACCAGCAGAGAACCTCCCAGGGCGCAAGAGACCCAGTACTTC
CATSREPPRAQETQYF
>TRBJ1-2|TRBD1|TRBV4-3|few
TGCGCCAGCAGCCAAGAAGCCCGGAACAGGGGGCTCTGGGACTACACCTTC
CASSQEARNRGLWDYTF
>TRBJ2-3|TRBD2|TRBV14|-
TGTGCCAGCAGCCACGGACTAGCGGCGCAGTATTTT
CASSHGLAAQYF
>TRBJ2-1|TRBD1|TRBV28|-
TGTGCCAGCAGTTTTGAGACAGGGGTTCTCAATGAGCAGTTCTTC
CASSFETGVLNEQFF
>TRBJ2-1|TRBD2|TRBV6-5|few
TGTGCCAGCAGTCAGGGACTAGCGGCGACCAATGAGCAGTTCTTC
CASSQGLAATNEQFF
>TRBJ2-6|-|TRBV27|few
TGTGCCAGCAGTTTAAGGCTCGGCAGCTACTCTGGGGCCAACGTCCTGACTTTC
CASSLRLGSYSGANVLTF
>TRBJ1-2|-|TRBV5-6|-
TGTGCCAGCAGTCCCGGGCTCTTTAACTATGGCTACACCTTC
CASSPGLFNYGYTF
>TRBJ2-1|-|TRBV25-1|-
TGTGCCAGCAGAGAGGGCGTAGGTCCTTTTAGGCAGTTCTTC
CASREGVGPFRQFF
>TRBJ2-1|-|TRBV20-1|many
TGCAGTGCTAGAGATAGTTTCCAGCGACAGACCCTTGGCAATGAGCAGTTCTTC
CSARDSFQRQTLGNEQFF
>TRBJ2-7|TRBD1|TRBV5-1|few
TGCGCCAGCAACCACCGAACAGGGGGCGGACGCGATCTCTACGAGCAGTACTTC
CASNHRTGGGRDLYEQYF
>TRBJ1-2|TRBD1|TRBV28|-
TGTGCCAGCAGGCTCTCGGGAGACAGGGCCTATGGCTACACCTTC
CASRLSGDRAYGYTF
>TRBJ2-5|-|TRBV9|-
TGTGCCAGCAGCGGAACAGGAGGTAACTTCGAGACCCAGTACTTC
CASSGTGGNFETQYF
>TRBJ1-1|TRBD1|TRBV6-7|-
TGTGCCAGCAGCAGGGGGTCACCTGAGCTGGAAGCTTTCTTT
CASSRGSPELEAFF
>TRBJ2-1|-|TRBV5-1|-
TGCGCCAGCAGCTTGTATGCAGGGGGGAACAATGAGCAGTTCTTC
CASSLYAGGNNEQFF
>TRBJ2-1|-|TRBV7-6|-
TGTGCCAGCAGCTTAGACGCAGGAATCAATGAGCAGTTCTTC
CASSLDAGINEQFF
>TRBJ2-7|-|TRBV6-1|few
TGTGCCAGCAGTGAACCGGGACACCTCTACGAGCAGTACTTC
CASSEPGHLYEQYF
>TRBJ2-1|TRBD2|TRBV4-1|-
TGCGCCAGCAGCCATCTAGTTGGCGGGGGGGCCTTAAGAAATGAGCAGTTCTTC
CASSHLVGGGALRNEQFF
>TRBJ2-1|-|TRBV20-1|few
TGCAGTGTCAGAGGCGGTCCACACAATGAGCAGTTCTTC
CSVRGGPHNEQFF